A selection of T cell receptor beta chains follows, all from one sample in a study of T cells in Graves' hyperthyroidism and ophthalmopathy. TCRdb called the multiplex PCR reads again in MiXCR, with one record for every CDR3 protein. The sample has fewer than 450,000 distinct CDR3 sequences; 17% are singletons. Material for sequencing was blood. These TCRs come from a woman in her thirties with Graves' hyperthyroidism that later progressed to Graves' ophthalmopathy. Both conserved end residues are part of each CDR3. The D gene is left open where the match is weak. Only part of the rows carry a size: once, few, many, or a class if the clone is expanded.

size: many; J: TRBJ2-7; D: TRBD1; V: TRBV6-1; DNA: TGTGCCAGCAGACCGGGACAGGGCTACGAGCAGTACTTC; CDR3: CASRPGQGYEQYF
size: .; J: TRBJ2-5; D: .; V: TRBV5-1; DNA: TGCGCCAGCAGCTCTGGGACCCCGGGAGAGACCCAGTACTTC; CDR3: CASSSGTPGETQYF
size: many; J: TRBJ2-7; D: TRBD1; V: TRBV20-1; DNA: TGCAGTGCTAGATGGACAGGGGCCTACGAGCAGTACTTC; CDR3: CSARWTGAYEQYF
size: many; J: TRBJ2-1; D: TRBD2; V: TRBV12-3/TRBV12-4; DNA: TGTGCCAGCCGGGCCGGGACTAGCGGGAGTTTGTCCTACAATGAGCAGTTCTTC; CDR3: CASRAGTSGSLSYNEQFF
size: many; J: TRBJ2-7; D: .; V: TRBV12-3/TRBV12-4; DNA: TGTGCCAGCAGTTTAGGGACAGCCAGCTCCTACGAGCAGTACTTC; CDR3: CASSLGTASSYEQYF
size: .; J: TRBJ2-7; D: TRBD2; V: TRBV28; DNA: TGTGCCAGCAGTTCGGGAGGGAAAAACGAGCAGTACTTC; CDR3: CASSSGGKNEQYF
size: .; J: TRBJ1-2; D: .; V: TRBV19; DNA: TGTGCCAGTAGGGTCGGTACCGTCTATGGCTACACCTTC; CDR3: CASRVGTVYGYTF
size: few; J: TRBJ1-3; D: .; V: TRBV12-3/TRBV12-4; DNA: TGTGCCAGCAGTTTAGGCCGAGAGGCCATATATTTT; CDR3: CASSLGREAIYF
size: .; J: TRBJ2-3; D: .; V: TRBV14; DNA: TGTGCCAGCAGCCAAGATTTCGTAGCGGGCACAGATACGCAGTATTTT; CDR3: CASSQDFVAGTDTQYF
size: many; J: TRBJ2-3; D: .; V: TRBV30; DNA: TGTGCCTGGAGTGTACATTTAGATACGCAGTATTTT; CDR3: CAWSVHLDTQYF
size: .; J: TRBJ1-5; D: .; V: TRBV20-1; DNA: TGCAGTGCTATTCTACAGGGACTTCTGATGAATCAGCCCCAGCATTTT; CDR3: CSAILQGLLMNQPQHF
size: few; J: TRBJ2-1; D: TRBD2; V: TRBV19; DNA: TGTGCCAGTAGCGGACTAGCGGGGGGGGACCTCTACAATGAGCAGTTCTTC; CDR3: CASSGLAGGDLYNEQFF
size: many; J: TRBJ2-4; D: .; V: TRBV27; DNA: TGTGCCAGCAGTTTATCGATGGAGATTCTAGCCAAAAACATTCAGTACTTC; CDR3: CASSLSMEILAKNIQYF
size: few; J: TRBJ2-1; D: .; V: TRBV20-1; DNA: TGCAGCGGAAGGACCGTAGATTACAATGAGCAGTTCTTC; CDR3: CSGRTVDYNEQFF
size: many; J: TRBJ2-3; D: .; V: TRBV11-3; DNA: TGTGCCAGCAGCTTATCCGTCGACGGTACGCAGTATTTT; CDR3: CASSLSVDGTQYF
size: many; J: TRBJ1-1; D: .; V: TRBV19; DNA: TGTGCCAGTAGTGAGCCGGGACACCGACAGATGAACACTGAAGCTTTCTTT; CDR3: CASSEPGHRQMNTEAFF
size: .; J: TRBJ2-1; D: .; V: TRBV10-1; DNA: TGCGCCAGCAGTCCGGTACAGGGAGGCTCCTACAGTGAGCAGTTCTTC; CDR3: CASSPVQGGSYSEQFF
size: many; J: TRBJ2-2; D: .; V: TRBV18; DNA: TGTGCCAGCTCTCTGGAGGGGGCCCCGACGGACACCGGGGAGCTGTTTTTT; CDR3: CASSLEGAPTDTGELFF
size: many; J: TRBJ2-2; D: .; V: TRBV7-9; DNA: TGTGCCAGCAGCGAAGAGAAGGACGAGATGGGGTTAACCGGGGAGCTGTTTTTT; CDR3: CASSEEKDEMGLTGELFF
size: many; J: TRBJ1-5; D: .; V: TRBV7-9; DNA: TGTGCCAGCAGCTTATTCGCCAATCAGCCCCAGCATTTT; CDR3: CASSLFANQPQHF
size: many; J: TRBJ1-5; D: .; V: TRBV2; DNA: TGTGCCAGCAGTGACGCGGCGGGCAATCAGCCCCAGCATTTT; CDR3: CASSDAAGNQPQHF
size: few; J: TRBJ1-5; D: .; V: TRBV10-2; DNA: TGCGCCAGCCGCTTGAGGGCCGATCAGCCCCAGCATTTT; CDR3: CASRLRADQPQHF
size: .; J: TRBJ1-6; D: .; V: TRBV3-1; DNA: TGTGCCAGCAGCCAAGAAATGGAGACACCCCTCCACTTT; CDR3: CASSQEMETPLHF
size: many; J: TRBJ2-1; D: TRBD2; V: TRBV7-9; DNA: TGTGCCAGCAGCTTAGAAGCGGGACTCAATAACAATGAGCAGTTCTTC; CDR3: CASSLEAGLNNNEQFF
size: many; J: TRBJ2-1; D: .; V: TRBV29-1; DNA: TGCAGCGTTGTGCGGGGAAACTCCTACAATGAGCAGTTCTTC; CDR3: CSVVRGNSYNEQFF